One sample yielded the 24 T cell receptor beta chains listed below, sequenced in a study of PD-L1 blockade in urothelial cancer. Profiled with immunoSEQ multiplex PCR; TCRdb holds only in-frame clones, not every one. The sample holds about 14,000 clones, over 75% seen once. The material sequenced was PBMCs, taken around atezolizumab (anti-PD-L1) treatment. The receptors here all came from a man between 70 and 80 years old with urothelial cancer.

CDR3 in DNA: TGTGCCAGCTGCCCCGGGTCTTCAGCTAACTATGGCTACACCTTC. It translates to CASCPGSSANYGYTF. The chain carries TRBV28 and TRBJ1-2; D is uncertain. Germline assignment: CDR1 MDHEN and CDR2 SYDVKM. V lost 8 bases to trimming and J lost 0 bases, with 16 bases between them. CDR3 size: 15 residues.

CDR3 in amino acids: CASSQDYVRYSNQPQHF. The CDR3 bases are TGTGCCAGCAGCCAAGATTATGTCCGGTATAGCAATCAGCCCCAGCATTTT. The chain links TRBV4-2 to TRBJ1-5; D remains ambiguous. Germline CDR1 reads LGHNA; CDR2 reads YNFKEQ. V was pared by 0 bases and J by 0 bases, with 12 bases between. The CDR3 loop spans 17 amino acids.

This rearrangement joins TRBV10-1 to TRBJ1-6; TRBD1 aligns across 9 bases. Germline lookup yields CDR1 WNHNN and CDR2 SYGVQD (reference sequence). The ends lost 5 bases at V and 12 bases at J; junction bases unmatched: 8. This CDR3 has 14 residues. For the CDR3, the DNA is TGCGCCAGCAGTCCACAGGGGGCATCGGGACCCCTCCACTTT. This sequence encodes CASSPQGASGPLHF.

This clone was detected only once. The chain has TRBV4-1 and TRBJ2-2, with a weak D call TRBD1 (5 bases). CDR1 and CDR2 from the germline V gene are MGHRA and YSYEKL. V lost 0 bases, J lost 2 bases, and 10 bases lay in between. The CDR3 length is 16 residues. The DNA of the CDR3 is TGCGCCAGCAGCCAAGAACGACAGATAAACACCGGGGAGCTGTTTTTT. Amino acid sequence: CASSQERQINTGELFF.

The gene calls are TRBV27 and TRBJ2-1, with D possibly matching TRBD1 (6 bases). This CDR3 region has 14 residues. Germline loops: CDR1 MNHEY, CDR2 SMNVEV (reference sequence). V was trimmed by 4 bases and J by 4 bases, leaving 11 bases between them. CDR3 DNA: TGTGCCAGCAGTTCCATGACAGGATACAATGAGCAGTTCTTC. It encodes CASSSMTGYNEQFF.

The CDR3 is CASSENLGSGEQYF. In nucleotides, the CDR3 is TGCGCCAGCAGTGAGAATCTGGGTTCAGGGGAGCAGTACTTC. V is TRBV10-2 and J is TRBJ2-7, with D perhaps TRBD1 (5 bases). Per germline, CDR1 WSHSY and CDR2 SAAADI. V lost 2 bases to trimming and J lost 7 bases, with 15 bases between them. The CDR3 extends over 14 amino acids.

The sample holds one count of this clone. The chain uses TRBV7-8 and TRBJ1-3; D not resolved. Germline CDR1 and CDR2: SGHVS and FQNEAQ. The CDR3 consists of 16 residues. Trimming shortened V by 1 base and J by 2 bases, and 12 bases separated the two germline ends. CDR3 in amino acids: CASSLGLVGTGNTIYF. The CDR3 DNA sequence: TGTGCCAGCAGCTTAGGACTTGTGGGTACTGGAAACACCATATATTTT.

The V call is TRBV19, the J call TRBJ1-2; D possibly corresponds to TRBD1 (5 bases). The germline V and J ends were trimmed by 0 bases and 6 bases, with 17 bases remaining between them. Looked up from germline, CDR1 is LNHDA and CDR2 is SQIVND (reference sequence). The CDR3 covers 16 residues. Here the CDR3 DNA reads TGTGCCAGTAGTATAGATCGGGACTGGATTTCCAATGGCTACACCTTC. This sequence encodes CASSIDRDWISNGYTF.

The chain uses TRBV14 and TRBJ1-2, with no clear D. The ends were cut back, 3 bases at V and 8 bases at J, with 13 bases in the middle. Germline assignment: CDR1 SGHDN and CDR2 FVKESK. The CDR3 runs to 13 residues. CDR3 nucleotide sequence: TGTGCCAGCAGCCACCAGGCCTCGGGGGGCTACACCTTC. Translation gives CASSHQASGGYTF.

The chain links TRBV5-1 to TRBJ1-4; 7 nucleotides align to TRBD1. Unmatched junction bases numbered 5, after V lost 3 bases and J lost 3 bases. The CDR3 has 15 residues. Germline V lookup: CDR1 SGHRS, CDR2 YFSETQ. CDR3 residues: CASSSDRAPNEKLFF. The DNA for the CDR3 is TGCGCCAGCAGCTCCGACAGGGCACCTAATGAAAAACTGTTTTTT.

The chain is built from TRBV6-1 and TRBJ1-6; the D is unclear. The CDR3 has 12 amino acids. The V end was cut by 8 bases, the J end by 6 bases, with 8 bases between. The V gene's germline CDR1 is MNHNS and CDR2 SASEGT. CDR3 sequence (DNA): TGTGCCAGCGTCCTATCTAATTCACCCCTCCACTTT. Translating it yields CASVLSNSPLHF.

The chain carries TRBV7-8 and TRBJ1-3; possible D gene TRBD1, 5 bases. The germline V gene has CDR1 SGHVS and CDR2 FQNEAQ. The CDR3 contains 14 residues. The V end was cut by 6 bases, the J end by 4 bases, with 13 bases between. In nucleotides, the CDR3 is TGTGCCAGCAGGCATAGGGGTAGCGGAAACACCATATATTTT. Amino acids: CASRHRGSGNTIYF. Combining the CDR3 with reference TRBV7-8 and TRBJ1-3 gives the whole variable domain GAGVSQSPRYKVAKRGQDVALRCDPISGHVSLFWYQQALGQGPEFLTYFQNEAQLDKSGLPSDRFFAERPEGSVSTLKIQRTQQEDSAVYLCASRHRGSGNTIYFGEGSWLTVV.

The rearrangement links TRBV12-5 to TRBJ2-7; D is undetermined. The germline gives CDR1 LGHNT, CDR2 FRNRAP. V shed 6 bases and J shed 2 bases, with 11 bases lying between them. The CDR3 length is 13 residues. As DNA, the CDR3 is TGTGCTAGTGGCGCAACAGATACCTACGAGCAGTACTTC. Encoded protein: CASGATDTYEQYF.

This clone was counted only a few times. J is TRBJ1-5 and V is TRBV4-1; D remains unclear. CDR3 size: 13 residues. The germline gives CDR1 MGHRA, CDR2 YSYEKL. V dropped 1 base and J dropped 4 bases, with 5 bases sitting between them. CDR3 coding DNA: TGCGCCAGCAGCCAAGCCCAAAATCAGCCCCAGCATTTT. Encoded protein: CASSQAQNQPQHF.

This clone was detected only a few times. This rearrangement joins TRBV5-8 to TRBJ2-5; 10 nucleotides match TRBD1. CDR3 length: 15 amino acids. V shed 4 bases and J 5 bases; nucleotides not matched to a gene: 8. Germline values: CDR1 SGHTS, CDR2 YDEGEE. The CDR3 nucleotides are TGTGCCAGCAGCCTGACAGGGGGCTTAAGGGAGACCCAGTACTTC. Translation gives CASSLTGGLRETQYF. Drawing the rest from reference TRBV5-8 and TRBJ2-5, the complete variable domain is EAGVTQSPTHLIKTRGQQATLRCSPISGHTSVYWYQQALGLGLQFLLWYDEGEERNRGNFPPRFSGRQFPNYSSELNVNALELEDSALYLCASSLTGGLRETQYFGPGTRLLVL.

The rearrangement joins TRBV5-1 to TRBJ2-2; 11 nucleotides align to TRBD2. Losses at the gene ends were 3 bases for V and 0 bases for J; bases not matched to a gene: 13. CDR3 length: 20 amino acids. Germline values: CDR1 SGHRS, CDR2 YFSETQ. For the CDR3, the DNA is TGCGCCAGCAGCTCCCCTGACCCGGGACTAGCGGTTTCGAACACCGGGGAGCTGTTTTTT. Protein sequence: CASSSPDPGLAVSNTGELFF. Supplemented by reference TRBV5-1 and TRBJ2-2, the full variable domain reads KAGVTQTPRYLIKTRGQQVTLSCSPISGHRSVSWYQQTPGQGLQFLFEYFSETQRNKGNFPGRFSGRQFSNSRSEMNVSTLELGDSALYLCASSSPDPGLAVSNTGELFFGEGSRLTVL.

The genes are TRBV4-2 and TRBJ2-3; 8 bases align to TRBD2. Looked up from germline, CDR1 is LGHNA and CDR2 is YNFKEQ. V lost 4 bases and J lost 4; bases outside the gene matches: 10. The CDR3 length is 16 residues. The CDR3 DNA is TGTGCCAGCAGCCCGAGGTCGGGGGGGGCTGCAGATACGCAGTATTTT. It codes for CASSPRSGGAADTQYF.

J is TRBJ2-7 and V is TRBV20-1; 7 bases map to TRBD1. V shed 7 bases, J shed 3 bases, and the junction held 3 bases outside the gene matches. Germline assignment: CDR1 DFQATT and CDR2 SNEGSKA (reference sequence). The CDR3 runs to 11 residues. Here the CDR3 reads CSVRQGYEQYF. For the CDR3, the DNA is TGCAGTGTCCGACAGGGCTACGAGCAGTACTTC.

This chain joins TRBV9 and TRBJ2-1, with D maybe TRBD2 (5 bases). The CDR3 contains 14 residues. V shed 0 bases and J shed 2 bases, with 6 bases lying between them. Germline values: CDR1 SGDLS, CDR2 YYNGEE. This chain's CDR3 is CASSVAGTYNEQFF. The CDR3 region has the DNA TGTGCCAGCAGCGTAGCGGGGACCTACAATGAGCAGTTCTTC.

The CDR3 region has the DNA TGTGCCAGCAGTTTAACAGGCCGTAATTCACCCCTCCACTTT. This translates into CASSLTGRNSPLHF. The chain couples TRBV27 to TRBJ1-6, with a weak D call TRBD1 (5 bases). The CDR3 sequence is 14 residues long. Germline V gene lookup returns CDR1 MNHEY and CDR2 SMNVEV (reference sequence). V lost 2 bases and J 6 bases, leaving 8 bases between the germline ends.

This chain joins TRBV25-1 and TRBJ2-7, with a possible D match to TRBD2 (6 bases). This CDR3 contains 16 residues. Germline-derived CDR1 and CDR2 are MGHDK and SYGVNS. Deletions cut 3 bases from V and 3 bases from J, with 18 bases between. The CDR3 nucleotides are TGTGCCAGCAGTGATTCAAGCCGGGACTCGAACTACGAGCAGTACTTC. Its translation is CASSDSSRDSNYEQYF.

The chain recombines TRBV5-5 with TRBJ1-2; TRBD1 agrees at 11 bases. The CDR3 loop spans 15 amino acids. V was clipped by 6 bases and J by 5 bases; unmatched bases: 9. Germline V lookup: CDR1 SGHKS, CDR2 YYEKEE (reference sequence). For the CDR3, the DNA is TGTGCCAGCAAGGACGCCGGACAGGGGGCGTATGGCTACACCTTC. Encoded protein: CASKDAGQGAYGYTF.

The table lists this clone with a few counts. The V gene is TRBV27, the J gene TRBJ2-2; D is perhaps TRBD2 (5 bases). V lost 3 bases to trimming and J lost 0 bases, with 11 bases between them. This CDR3 is 16 amino acids long. Germline CDR1 reads MNHEY; CDR2 reads SMNVEV (reference sequence). The CDR3 is CASSFGKPPNTGELFF. As DNA, the CDR3 is TGTGCCAGCAGTTTCGGGAAGCCTCCGAACACCGGGGAGCTGTTTTTT.

The rearrangement links TRBV2 to TRBJ2-3; maybe TRBD1 (6 bases). V dropped 1 base and J dropped 2 bases, with 10 bases sitting between them. Germline assignment: CDR1 SNHLY and CDR2 FYNNEI. The CDR3 has 15 residues. The CDR3 region has the DNA TGTGCCAGCAGTGAAGAGGGGGTGGTCACAGATACGCAGTATTTT. It codes for CASSEEGVVTDTQYF.